The table lists the clone carrying this T cell receptor beta chain with a few counts. This sample is part of a study of patients and donors after allogeneic stem cell transplantation. TCRdb fed the RT-PCR reads into MiXCR, producing one record per CDR3 protein. This sample has about a million distinct CDR3 sequences; 15% to 20% occur once, and the top ten carry roughly 6%. CDR1 is SGHNT and CDR2 is YYREEE in the germline V gene (reference sequence). V dropped 0 bases and J dropped 7 bases, with 14 bases sitting between them. This CDR3 region has 15 residues. This TCR derives from a human donor who was either an allogeneic HSCT recipient or a stem cell or donor lymphocyte infusion donor (not recorded which). It is not recorded whose cells these are; they may come from a transplant donor. The chain uses TRBV5-4 and TRBJ2-1; possibly TRBD2 for D (5 bases). Sample: blood, either unsorted or a sorted T cell fraction (not recorded which). The DNA for the CDR3 is TGTGCCAGCAGCTTGGGACTACCCGATAGAAATGAGCAGTTCTTC. It encodes CASSLGLPDRNEQFF.